The entry below describes one TCR beta chain. This record belongs to a study of blood T cell repertoires in COVID-19. Overall study: COVID-19 samples collected from the United States, Italy and Spain covered acute and convalescent phases.

Assay: immunoSEQ multiplex PCR; the TCRdb copy retains only in-frame clones and omits some. The table shows about 150,000 clones, with more than 75% occurring only once. The material sequenced was peripheral blood. The TCR sequence derives from a human donor in a cohort sampled during active COVID-19.

CDR3 protein: CASSTSGGNTGELFF. CDR3 nucleotides: TGTGCCAGTAGTACTAGCGGGGGGAACACCGGGGAGCTGTTTTTT. This rearrangement joins TRBV19 to TRBJ2-2; the match to TRBD2 covers 10 bases. The CDR3 sequence is 15 residues long. With V trimmed by 4 bases and J by 1 base, 0 bases remained unmatched. CDR1 LNHDA and CDR2 SQIVND come from the germline V gene (reference sequence).